This TCR beta chain was obtained from a study of cytomegalovirus exposure and HLA in healthy donors. About the study: Roughly 180 million T cells yielded 90 million to 130 million unique TCR beta sequences, as an earlier analysis found. The study, taken as a whole, reports: Reports state that TCR beta sequences accurately predicted most subjects' HLA-A and HLA-B alleles. The study labeled fewer than 200 TCR beta chains cytomegalovirus-associated. Many donors shared some public TCRs, even though most TCR sequences were rare.

Amplification used 60 Vbeta primers and 13 Jbeta primers. Profiled with immunoSEQ multiplex PCR; TCRdb holds only in-frame clones, not every one. The sample includes about 170,000 clones, 73% of them seen just once. The CDR3 totals 15 residues. Germline CDR1 is LGHNA and CDR2 is YSLEER. V was trimmed by 8 bases and J by 0 bases, leaving 17 bases between them. On this clone itself: Its antigen is not identified.

The chain has TRBV4-3 and TRBJ2-7; D remains ambiguous. Sequencing input: PBMCs. This sequence originates from a woman younger than 35 in good health and CMV-seropositive. The CDR3 protein is CASLPRPESSYEQYF. The CDR3 DNA is TGCGCCAGCCTGCCCCGTCCGGAGAGCTCCTACGAGCAGTACTTC.